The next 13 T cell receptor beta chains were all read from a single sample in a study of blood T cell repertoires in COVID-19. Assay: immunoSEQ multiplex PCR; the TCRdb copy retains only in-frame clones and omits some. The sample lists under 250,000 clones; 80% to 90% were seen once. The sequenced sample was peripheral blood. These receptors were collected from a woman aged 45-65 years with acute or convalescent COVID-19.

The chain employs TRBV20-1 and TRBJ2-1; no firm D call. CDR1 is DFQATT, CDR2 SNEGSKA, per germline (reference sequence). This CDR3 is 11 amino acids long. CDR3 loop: CRPQEANEQFF. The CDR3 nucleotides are TGCAGACCCCAAGAGGCGAATGAGCAGTTCTTC.

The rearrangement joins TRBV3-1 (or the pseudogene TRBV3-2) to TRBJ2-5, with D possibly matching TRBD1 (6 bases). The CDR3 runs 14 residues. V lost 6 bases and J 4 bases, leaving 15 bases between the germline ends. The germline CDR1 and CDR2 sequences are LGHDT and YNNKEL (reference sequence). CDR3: CASRNEGGAETQYF. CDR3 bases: TGTGCCAGCAGAAACGAAGGGGGTGCAGAGACCCAGTACTTC.

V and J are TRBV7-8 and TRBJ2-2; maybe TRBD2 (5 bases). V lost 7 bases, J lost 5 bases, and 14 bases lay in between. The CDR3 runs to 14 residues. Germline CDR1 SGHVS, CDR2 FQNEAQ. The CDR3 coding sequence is TGTGCCAGCAAGCTTAGTAGAGGGACCGGGGAGCTGTTTTTT. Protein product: CASKLSRGTGELFF.

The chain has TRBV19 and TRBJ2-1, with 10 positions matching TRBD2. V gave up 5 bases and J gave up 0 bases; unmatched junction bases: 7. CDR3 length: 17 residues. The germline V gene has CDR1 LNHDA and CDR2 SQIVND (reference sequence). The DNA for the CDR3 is TGTGCCAGTAGTCAGAGGGCTAGCGGGAGCTCCTACAATGAGCAGTTCTTC. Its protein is CASSQRASGSSYNEQFF.

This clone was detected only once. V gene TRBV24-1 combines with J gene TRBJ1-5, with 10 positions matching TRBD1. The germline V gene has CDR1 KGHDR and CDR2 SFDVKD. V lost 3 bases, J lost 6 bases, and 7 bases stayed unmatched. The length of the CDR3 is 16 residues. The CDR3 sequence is CATSDPRDRGIQPQHF. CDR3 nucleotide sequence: TGTGCCACCAGTGATCCGCGGGACAGGGGAATTCAGCCCCAGCATTTT.

Here the CDR3 reads CSASFGTSGYNEQFF. Written as DNA, the CDR3 is TGCAGTGCTAGTTTCGGGACTAGCGGTTACAATGAGCAGTTCTTC. The genes are TRBV20-1 and TRBJ2-1; 11 bases are a match to TRBD2. The CDR3 contains 15 residues. The V segment lost 3 bases and the J segment 4 bases; nucleotides outside the gene matches: 5. Germline V gene sequence: CDR1 DFQATT, CDR2 SNEGSKA (reference sequence).

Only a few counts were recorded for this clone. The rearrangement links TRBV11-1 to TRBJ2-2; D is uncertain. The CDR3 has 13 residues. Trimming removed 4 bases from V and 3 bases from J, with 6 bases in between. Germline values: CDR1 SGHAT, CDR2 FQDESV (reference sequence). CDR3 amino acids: CASSSSDTGELFF. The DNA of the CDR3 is TGTGCCAGCAGCTCGAGTGACACCGGGGAGCTGTTTTTT.

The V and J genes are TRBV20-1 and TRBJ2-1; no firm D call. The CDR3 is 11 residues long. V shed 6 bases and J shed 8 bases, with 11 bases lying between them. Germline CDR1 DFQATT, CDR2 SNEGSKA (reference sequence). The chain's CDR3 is CSATGVDEQFF. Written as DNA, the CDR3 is TGCAGTGCAACTGGAGTGGATGAGCAGTTCTTC.

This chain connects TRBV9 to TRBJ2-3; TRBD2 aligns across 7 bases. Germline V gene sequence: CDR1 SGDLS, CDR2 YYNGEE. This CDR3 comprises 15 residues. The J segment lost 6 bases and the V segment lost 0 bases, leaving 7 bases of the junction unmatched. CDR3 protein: CASSVEGLVLDTQYF. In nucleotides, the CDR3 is TGTGCCAGCAGCGTAGAAGGACTAGTTCTGGATACGCAGTATTTT. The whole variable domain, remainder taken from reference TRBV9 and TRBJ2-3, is DSGVTQTPKHLITATGQRVTLRCSPRSGDLSVYWYQQSLDQGLQFLIQYYNGEERAKGNILERFSAQQFPDLHSELNLSSLELGDSALYFCASSVEGLVLDTQYFGPGTRLTVL.

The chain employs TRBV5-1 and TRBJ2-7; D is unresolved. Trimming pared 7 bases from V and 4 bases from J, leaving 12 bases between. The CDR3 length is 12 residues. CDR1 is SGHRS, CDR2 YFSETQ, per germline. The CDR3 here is CASQNELYEQYF. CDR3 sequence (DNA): TGCGCCAGCCAAAACGAACTTTACGAGCAGTACTTC.

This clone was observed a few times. As DNA, the CDR3 is TGTGCCAGCAGAAAAGCGGGAGTGACCATTGAGACCCAGTACTTC. Its translation is CASRKAGVTIETQYF. The gene calls are TRBV28 and TRBJ2-5, with 8 bases identical to TRBD2. This CDR3 has 15 residues. With 6 bases clipped from V and 5 bases from J, the junction kept 11 bases outside the gene matches. CDR1 MDHEN and CDR2 SYDVKM come from the germline V gene.

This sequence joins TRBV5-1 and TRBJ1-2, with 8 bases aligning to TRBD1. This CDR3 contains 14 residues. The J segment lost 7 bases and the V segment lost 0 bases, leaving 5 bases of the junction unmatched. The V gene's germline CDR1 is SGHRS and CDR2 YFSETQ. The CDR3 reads CASSLGQGAGGYTF. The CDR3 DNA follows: TGCGCCAGCAGCTTGGGTCAGGGGGCAGGTGGCTACACCTTC.

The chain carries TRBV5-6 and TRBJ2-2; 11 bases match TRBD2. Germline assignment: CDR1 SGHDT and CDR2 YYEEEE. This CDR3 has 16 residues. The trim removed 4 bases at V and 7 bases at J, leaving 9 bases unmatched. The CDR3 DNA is TGTGCCAGCAGCGCCCCACTAGCGGGAGAGGGCGGGGAGCTGTTTTTT. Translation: CASSAPLAGEGGELFF.